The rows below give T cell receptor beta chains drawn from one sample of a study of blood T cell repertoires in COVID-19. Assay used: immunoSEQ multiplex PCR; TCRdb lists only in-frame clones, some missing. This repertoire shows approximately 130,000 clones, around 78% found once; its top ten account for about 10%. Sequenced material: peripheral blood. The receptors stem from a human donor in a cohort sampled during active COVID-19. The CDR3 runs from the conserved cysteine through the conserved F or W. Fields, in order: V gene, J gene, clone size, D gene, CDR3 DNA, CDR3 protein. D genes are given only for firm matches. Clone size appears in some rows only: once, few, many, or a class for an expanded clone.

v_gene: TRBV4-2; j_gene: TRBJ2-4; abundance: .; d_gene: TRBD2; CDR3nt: TGTGCCAGCAGCCAAGAACTCGCGGGGGACATTCAGTACTTC; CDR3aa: CASSQELAGDIQYF
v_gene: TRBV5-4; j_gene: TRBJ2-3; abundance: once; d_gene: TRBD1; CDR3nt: TGTGCCAGCAGCCGAGCATTCATTAGGGAGAGGGGGCATACGCAGTATTTT; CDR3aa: CASSRAFIRERGHTQYF
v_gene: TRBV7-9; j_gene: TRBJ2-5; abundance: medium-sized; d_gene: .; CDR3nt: TGTGCCAGCAGCTTAGAAGCGTACCAAGAGACCCAGTACTTC; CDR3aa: CASSLEAYQETQYF
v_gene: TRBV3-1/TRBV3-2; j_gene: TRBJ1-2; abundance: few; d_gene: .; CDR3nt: TGTGCCAGCAGCCAAGGAGTTGGCTACACCTTC; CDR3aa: CASSQGVGYTF
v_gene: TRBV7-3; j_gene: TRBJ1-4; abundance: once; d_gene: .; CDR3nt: TGTGCCAGCAGCTTAAATGGCAGGCGCCTGAATGAAAAACTGTTTTTT; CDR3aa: CASSLNGRRLNEKLFF
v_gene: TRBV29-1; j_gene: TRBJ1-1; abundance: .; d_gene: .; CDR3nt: TGCAGCGTCGGACAGAACACTGAAGCTTTCTTT; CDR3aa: CSVGQNTEAFF
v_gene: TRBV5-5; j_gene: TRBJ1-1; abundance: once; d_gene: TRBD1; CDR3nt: TGTGCCAGCAGCAGCGGGACAGGGAACACTGAAGCTTTCTTT; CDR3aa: CASSSGTGNTEAFF
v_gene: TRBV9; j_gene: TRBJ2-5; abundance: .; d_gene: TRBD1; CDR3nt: TGTGCCAGCAGCGGGAAAGGGACAGTTCAAGAGACCCAGTACTTC; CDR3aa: CASSGKGTVQETQYF
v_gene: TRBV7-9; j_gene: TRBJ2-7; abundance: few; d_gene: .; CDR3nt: TGTGCCAGCAGCTCGGTCTACTACGAGCAGTACTTC; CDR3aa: CASSSVYYEQYF
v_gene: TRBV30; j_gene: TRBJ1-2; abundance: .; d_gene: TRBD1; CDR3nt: TGTGCCTGGAGGATCACCGGGACAGGGGGCCACTATGGCTACACCTTC; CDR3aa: CAWRITGTGGHYGYTF
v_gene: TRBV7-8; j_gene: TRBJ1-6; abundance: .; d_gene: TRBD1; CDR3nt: TGTGCCAGCAGCTTACCCTTTACAGGGGTTAATTCACCCCTCCACTTT; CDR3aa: CASSLPFTGVNSPLHF
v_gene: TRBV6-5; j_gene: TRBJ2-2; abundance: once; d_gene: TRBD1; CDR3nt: TGTGCCAGCAGTACCCCGGACAGGCTCACCGGGGAGCTGTTTTTT; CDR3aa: CASSTPDRLTGELFF
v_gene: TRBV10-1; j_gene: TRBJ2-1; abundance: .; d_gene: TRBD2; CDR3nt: TGCGCCAGCAGTCCATCATGGGAGGGTGAGCAGTTCTTC; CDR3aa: CASSPSWEGEQFF
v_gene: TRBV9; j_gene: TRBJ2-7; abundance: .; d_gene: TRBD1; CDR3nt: TGTGCCAGCAGCTTCTCGACAGGGCCCACCTACGAGCAGTACTTC; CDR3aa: CASSFSTGPTYEQYF
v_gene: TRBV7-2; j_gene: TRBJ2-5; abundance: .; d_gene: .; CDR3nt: TGTGCCAGCAGCTTCTCGGGAACCGAGACCCAGTACTTC; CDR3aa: CASSFSGTETQYF
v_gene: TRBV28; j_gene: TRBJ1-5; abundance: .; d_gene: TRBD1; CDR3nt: TGTGCCAGCAGTTTAGGACAGGGGTGGGAGCCCCAGCATTTT; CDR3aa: CASSLGQGWEPQHF
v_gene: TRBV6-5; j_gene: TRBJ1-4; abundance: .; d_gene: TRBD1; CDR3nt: TGTGCCAGCATTGGACAGGGTGGAAAACTGTTTTTT; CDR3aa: CASIGQGGKLFF
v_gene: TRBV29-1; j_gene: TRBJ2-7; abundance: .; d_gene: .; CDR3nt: TGCAGCATTGGGAGGACAGAGGGCTCCTACGAGCAGTACTTC; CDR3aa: CSIGRTEGSYEQYF
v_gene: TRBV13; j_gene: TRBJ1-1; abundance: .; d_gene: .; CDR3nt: TGTGCCAGCAGCTTAGAACAGAGGAACACTGAAGCTTTCTTT; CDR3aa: CASSLEQRNTEAFF
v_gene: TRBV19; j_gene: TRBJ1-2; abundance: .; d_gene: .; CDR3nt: TGTGCCAGTAGTTTCTGGGGGGATTATGGCTACACCTTC; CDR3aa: CASSFWGDYGYTF
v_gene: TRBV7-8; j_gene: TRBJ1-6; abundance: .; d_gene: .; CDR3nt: TGTGCCAGCAGCCTCGATGCGTCGGGGGGGAGCTCCTATAATTCACCCCTCCACTTT; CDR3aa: CASSLDASGGSSYNSPLHF
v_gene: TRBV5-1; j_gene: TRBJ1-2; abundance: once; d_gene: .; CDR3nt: TGCGCCAGCATCCCGACAGGCCCTAACTATGGCTACACCTTC; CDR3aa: CASIPTGPNYGYTF
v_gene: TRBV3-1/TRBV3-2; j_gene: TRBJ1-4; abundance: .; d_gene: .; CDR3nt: TGTGCCAGCAGCCATGAGTCCTGGGAGGAAAAACTGTTTTTT; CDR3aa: CASSHESWEEKLFF
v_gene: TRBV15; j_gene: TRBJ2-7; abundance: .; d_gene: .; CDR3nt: TGTGCCACCAGCAGCGACCGGGGAGAGAACGAGCAGTACTTC; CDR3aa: CATSSDRGENEQYF
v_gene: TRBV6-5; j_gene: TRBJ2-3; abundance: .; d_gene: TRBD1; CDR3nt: TGTGCCAGCAGTTACGAGGGGACAGCCTATGATACGCAGTATTTT; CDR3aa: CASSYEGTAYDTQYF
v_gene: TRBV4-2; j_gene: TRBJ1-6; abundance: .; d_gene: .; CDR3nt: TGTGCCAGCAGCCAAGAAGACAGTGATTCACCCCTCCACTTT; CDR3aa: CASSQEDSDSPLHF
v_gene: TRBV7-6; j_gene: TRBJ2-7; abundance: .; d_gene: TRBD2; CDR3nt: TGTGCCAGCAGCCCCTGGACTAGCGGGGGGTCCATAATCTACGAGCAGTACTTC; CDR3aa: CASSPWTSGGSIIYEQYF
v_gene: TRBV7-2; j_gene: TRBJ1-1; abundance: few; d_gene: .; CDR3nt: TGTGCCAGCAGCCAGCAGGGGTACACTGAAGCTTTCTTT; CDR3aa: CASSQQGYTEAFF
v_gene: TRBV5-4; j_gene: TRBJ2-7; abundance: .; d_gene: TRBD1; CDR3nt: TGTGCCAGCAGCTTGGCTTCTAGACAGGGGGCCTACGAGCAGTACTTC; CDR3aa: CASSLASRQGAYEQYF
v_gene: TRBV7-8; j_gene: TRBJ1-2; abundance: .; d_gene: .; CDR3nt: TGTGCCAGCAGCCCTAGGGGGGGCGCGAGAGGCTACACCTTC; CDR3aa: CASSPRGGARGYTF
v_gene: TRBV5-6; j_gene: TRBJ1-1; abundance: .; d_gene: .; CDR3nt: TGTGCCAGCAGCTTGGGCGGGGGGGACTACACTGAAGCTTTCTTT; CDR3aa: CASSLGGGDYTEAFF
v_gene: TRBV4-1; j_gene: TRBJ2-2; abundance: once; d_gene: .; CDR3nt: TGCGCCAGCAGCCAAGGGGATCAGGGGCTGAACACCGGGGAGCTGTTTTTT; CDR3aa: CASSQGDQGLNTGELFF
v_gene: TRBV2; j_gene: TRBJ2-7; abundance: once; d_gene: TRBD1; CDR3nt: TGTGCCAGGGGGGGACAGGCCTCCTACGAGCAGTACTTC; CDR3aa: CARGGQASYEQYF